This T cell receptor beta chain was documented in a study of cytomegalovirus exposure and HLA in healthy donors. Comment on this clone: Its antigen is currently unknown.

Study results and limitations: CMV serostatus alone was available as immune exposure information.

The CDR3 is 17 amino acids. The PCR contained 60 Vbeta and 13 Jbeta primers. Produced via immunoSEQ multiplex PCR; TCRdb's table is partial and in-frame only. The table includes more than 65,000 clones, roughly 70% detected once. Source material: PBMCs. The chain is built from TRBV21-1 and TRBJ1-6; TRBD1, as called in the table, went unchecked against the DNA. TRBV21-1 is marked as a pseudogene. This receptor was taken from a middle-aged man in good health and CMV-seronegative. CDR3 nucleotide sequence: TGTGCCAGCAGCAAACCTGGGACAGGGGTTCTAAATTCACCCCTCCACTTT. It yields the protein CASSKPGTGVLNSPLHF.